The next 29 T cell receptor beta chains were all read from a single sample in a study of T-cell reconstitution after alpha-beta-depleted transplantation in children. Whole-study findings and limits: Newly produced T cells mostly accounted for T-cell counts and diversity one year post-transplant.

Unique molecular identifiers featured in how the TCRbeta library was prepared. TCRdb used MiXCR to reprocess the PCR reads, holding one entry per CDR3 protein. The sample shows about 300,000 distinct CDR3 sequences, roughly 8.2% of them seen only once. Their antigens are not known. The sequenced sample was peripheral blood, obtained 360 days after TCRalphabeta/CD19-depleted stem cell transplant. The origin of the receptors is a female patient aged 2-9 years who had a stem cell transplant for Fanconi anemia, so the T cells may come from the graft donor.

In this sample, this clonotype turned up a few times. This chain connects TRBV7-3 to TRBJ2-3; D may be TRBD2 (7 bases). V was shortened by 5 bases and J by 3 bases, with 21 bases between the two germline ends. Germline V gene data show CDR1 as SGHTA and CDR2 as FQGTGA. CDR3 length: 17 amino acids. The CDR3 nucleotides are TGTGCCAGCAGCCGCCAAGGGGGGGGGGCTAAAACAGATACGCAGTATTTT. It specifies CASSRQGGGAKTDTQYF.

The rearrangement joins TRBV12-3 or TRBV12-4 to TRBJ1-3; a possible D gene is TRBD1 (5 bases). V gave up 11 bases and J gave up 0 bases, with 26 bases separating them. The CDR3 length is 18 residues. CDR3 nucleotide sequence: TGTGCCTTCAGTTTAGCGCTTGGACGGACAAGCTCTGGAAACACCATATATTTT. Translating gives CAFSLALGRTSSGNTIYF.

This clonotype came up many times. The chain has TRBV12-3 or TRBV12-4 and TRBJ1-2; no clear D gene. The CDR3 extends over 15 amino acids. Trimming pared 8 bases from V and 4 bases from J, leaving 20 bases between. The CDR3 spells CASGLFGLPLYGYTF. The CDR3 DNA follows: TGTGCCAGCGGCCTCTTTGGCCTCCCCCTCTATGGCTACACCTTC.

This clonotype was seen many times. CDR3 residues: CASSHSTLYEQYV. CDR3 nucleotide sequence: TGTGCCAGCAGCCATTCGACCCTTTACGAGCAGTACGTC. This sequence joins TRBV7-2 and TRBJ2-7, with D unclear. The CDR3 totals 13 residues. V lost 5 bases to trimming and J lost 4 bases, with 12 bases between them. From germline, CDR1 is SGHTA and CDR2 FQGNSA.

This clonotype was picked up a small number of times. The CDR3: CASSQERGGRAGDTQYF. As DNA, the CDR3 is TGTGCCAGCAGCCAAGAAAGGGGTGGGAGGGCTGGAGATACGCAGTATTTT. This chain connects TRBV4-2 to TRBJ2-3; 7 bases align to TRBD2. The junction had 11 bases not matched to a gene; V was cut back by 0 bases and J by 5 bases. This CDR3 is 17 amino acids long. Germline V gene data show CDR1 as LGHNA and CDR2 as YNFKEQ.

This clonotype was recorded at least ten times. This chain connects TRBV27 to TRBJ2-5; D not certain. This CDR3 has 14 residues. CDR1 is MNHEY, CDR2 SMNVEV, per germline (reference sequence). Trimming left V 3 bases short and J 4 bases short, with 12 bases between. The CDR3 region has the DNA TGTGCCAGCAGTTTTGGTGGAACTCCAGAGACCCAGTACTTC. Protein: CASSFGGTPETQYF.

The V call is TRBV2, the J call TRBJ2-1; D unresolved. V lost 7 bases, J lost 4 bases, and 8 bases lay in between. The CDR3 is 12 residues long. Germline CDR1 reads SNHLY; CDR2 reads FYNNEI. CDR3: CASNLLYNEQFF. The CDR3 region has the DNA TGTGCCAGCAATTTACTTTACAATGAGCAGTTCTTC.

This clonotype was counted at least ten times. V usage is TRBV24-1 and J usage is TRBJ2-2; 7 bases agree with TRBD1. Germline V gene sequence: CDR1 KGHDR, CDR2 SFDVKD. The CDR3 has 17 amino acids. V trimming: 8 bases; J trimming: 0 bases; junction bases outside the gene matches: 11. CDR3 sequence: CATTLTHRGTNTGELFF. CDR3 coding DNA: TGTGCCACCACCTTGACTCACAGGGGAACGAACACCGGGGAGCTGTTTTTT.

This clonotype was recorded many times. The rearrangement uses TRBV7-8 and TRBJ1-2; D call uncertain. The CDR3 totals 14 residues. V was pared by 1 base and J by 2 bases, with 8 bases between. In germline, CDR1 is SGHVS, CDR2 FQNEAQ. The CDR3: CASSLVGSNYGYTF. The CDR3 DNA reads as TGTGCCAGCAGCTTAGTGGGCTCAAACTATGGCTACACCTTC.

This clonotype was seen ten or more times. The chain links TRBV7-9 to TRBJ2-7; 9 bases are shared with TRBD1. The CDR3 runs to 16 residues. J was trimmed by 2 bases and V by 0 bases; bases with no gene match: 5. CDR1 and CDR2 (germline): SEHNR, FQNEAQ (reference sequence). The CDR3 here is CASSLALGTGTYEQYF. DNA of the CDR3: TGTGCCAGCAGCTTAGCGCTCGGGACAGGGACCTACGAGCAGTACTTC.

To note about this clonotype: Possible read error: a much larger clone is one base away. The J gene is TRBJ1-1, the V gene TRBV27; a weak D match, TRBD1 (5 bases). The germline V gene encodes CDR1 MNHEY and CDR2 SMNVEV (reference sequence). The CDR3 loop spans 14 amino acids. V gave up 6 bases and J gave up 3 bases, with 14 bases separating them. The CDR3 nucleotides read TGTGCCAGCAGAGTAAGGGGTTGGGACACTGAAGCTTTCTTT. Protein product: CASRVRGWDTEAFF.

This clonotype came up many times. The V and J genes are TRBV4-2 and TRBJ2-2; 9 bases align to TRBD2. The CDR3 spans 19 residues. The junction had 8 bases not matched to a gene; V was cut back by 0 bases and J by 0 bases. Looked up from germline, CDR1 is LGHNA and CDR2 is YNFKEQ. Here the CDR3 reads CASSQDRGGGAPNTGELFF. The CDR3 nucleotides are TGTGCCAGCAGCCAAGATCGTGGCGGGGGGGCCCCGAACACCGGGGAGCTGTTTTTT.

This clonotype showed up many times. The V call is TRBV27, the J call TRBJ2-5; D perhaps matches TRBD1 (6 bases). CDR3 length: 13 amino acids. The germline V gene encodes CDR1 MNHEY and CDR2 SMNVEV (reference sequence). Trimming took off 2 bases at V and 5 bases at J, with 9 bases between the two ends. The CDR3 reads CASSLTGWETQYF. In nucleotides, the CDR3 is TGTGCCAGCAGTTTAACAGGGTGGGAGACCCAGTACTTC.

This clonotype was observed many times. This chain links TRBV6-5 with TRBJ2-6; either TRBD1 or TRBD2 may fit D (5 bases each). The V end lost 2 bases, the J end lost 4 bases, and 6 bases lay between the germline ends. The CDR3 extends over 14 amino acids. Per the germline V gene, CDR1 is MNHEY and CDR2 is SVGAGI. DNA for the CDR3: TGTGCCAGCAGTTACGGGACCGGGGCCAACGTCCTGACTTTC. Protein sequence: CASSYGTGANVLTF.

This clonotype was picked up a small number of times. The chain is built from TRBV20-1 and TRBJ2-1, with TRBD2 matching over 14 bases. The V gene's germline CDR1 is DFQATT and CDR2 SNEGSKA (reference sequence). The CDR3 spans 19 residues. J gave up 0 bases and V 1 base, and 8 bases lay outside the gene matches. CDR3 in amino acids: CSARAIPGTSGGSYNEQFF. CDR3 nucleotides: TGCAGTGCTAGAGCCATTCCAGGGACTAGCGGGGGCTCCTACAATGAGCAGTTCTTC.

Points on this clonotype: A read error is possible here, since a much larger clone lies one base away. V gene TRBV12-3 or TRBV12-4 combines with J gene TRBJ1-3; D is uncertain. This CDR3 has 13 amino acids. Trimming left V 6 bases short and J 1 base short, with 7 bases between. Written as DNA, the CDR3 is TGTGCCAGCAGGGGATGGTCTGGAAACACCATATATTTT. It specifies CASRGWSGNTIYF.

The rearrangement uses TRBV28 and TRBJ1-4; D is undetermined. Per the germline V gene, CDR1 is MDHEN and CDR2 is SYDVKM. V shed 2 bases and J shed 9 bases, with 7 bases lying between them. This CDR3 is 12 amino acids long. CDR3 sequence (DNA): TGTGCCAGCAGTTTACCCACCCAAAAACTGTTTTTT. This sequence encodes CASSLPTQKLFF.

This clonotype was found many times. The chain links TRBV7-8 to TRBJ1-5, with 8 positions matching TRBD1. Trimming took 4 bases from V and 1 from J; bases not matched to a gene: 9. The CDR3 runs to 17 residues. In germline, CDR1 is SGHVS, CDR2 FQNEAQ. In DNA, the CDR3 is TGTGCCAGCAGCTGGACAGGGATGGTCGGGAGCAATCAGCCCCAGCATTTT. It encodes CASSWTGMVGSNQPQHF.

This clonotype was detected many times. The rearrangement uses TRBV10-2 and TRBJ2-2; no clear D gene. The CDR3 sequence is 14 residues long. V lost 6 bases to trimming and J lost 5 bases, with 13 bases between them. The germline gives CDR1 WSHSY, CDR2 SAAADI. Written as DNA, the CDR3 is TGCGCCAGCAGGCAACCGACGGTAACCGGGGAGCTGTTTTTT. Protein product: CASRQPTVTGELFF.

In this sample, this clonotype turned up many times. The chain couples TRBV10-2 to TRBJ1-1; D remains ambiguous. The CDR3 extends over 12 amino acids. Trimming left V 0 bases short and J 6 bases short, with 5 bases between. The V gene's germline CDR1 is WSHSY and CDR2 SAAADI. The DNA of the CDR3 is TGCGCCAGCAGTGAGTCGACCTCTGAAGCTTTCTTT. Its translation is CASSESTSEAFF.

This clonotype was detected a few times. The chain uses TRBV5-1 and TRBJ1-2; 9 bases align to TRBD1. Looked up from germline, CDR1 is SGHRS and CDR2 is YFSETQ. The CDR3 has 15 residues. J lost 2 bases, V lost 3 bases, and 5 bases had no gene match. The CDR3 nucleotides are TGCGCCAGCAGCTGGGGGGACAGGGTCAACTATGGCTACACCTTC. Translating gives CASSWGDRVNYGYTF.

This clonotype was seen many times. The DNA for the CDR3 is TGTGCCAGCAGTCCTCTAGATACGCAGTATTTT. Translation gives CASSPLDTQYF. The chain is built from TRBV12-3 or TRBV12-4 and TRBJ2-3; D is undetermined. The CDR3 totals 11 residues. Deletions cut 5 bases from V and 5 bases from J, with 5 bases between.

This clonotype was observed a few times. V and J are TRBV30 and TRBJ2-1; TRBD2 aligns across 7 bases. Unmatched junction bases numbered 4, after V lost 1 base and J lost 7 bases. Germline loops: CDR1 GTSNPN, CDR2 SVGIG (reference sequence). This CDR3 has 13 residues. In DNA, the CDR3 is TGTGCCTGGAGTGGACTAGCCGGTAATGAGCAGTTCTTC. Its translation: CAWSGLAGNEQFF.

This clonotype showed up just a few times. The V gene is TRBV6-5, the J gene TRBJ1-1, with D uncertain. Germline V CDR1 and CDR2: MNHEY, SVGAGI. Trimming left V 2 bases short and J 1 base short, with 11 bases between. The CDR3 length is 15 residues. CDR3 bases: TGTGCCAGCAGTTACCTCGGGCCATCGAACACTGAAGCTTTCTTT. Its protein is CASSYLGPSNTEAFF.

CDR3 nucleotide sequence: TGTGCCACCAGCAGAGATAGGGAAGCTTTCTTT. It specifies CATSRDREAFF. The V gene is TRBV15, the J gene TRBJ1-1; D not resolved. Germline assignment: CDR1 LNHNV and CDR2 YYDKDF (reference sequence). Between the trimmed V and J ends, which lost 0 bases and 8 bases, there was a span of 4 bases. The CDR3 length is 11 residues.

This clonotype was recorded a few times. The chain recombines TRBV18 with TRBJ2-1, with TRBD2 matching 10 bases. This CDR3 is 17 amino acids long. CDR1 and CDR2 from the germline V gene are KGHSH and LQKENI. V lost 4 bases and J lost 4; bases outside the gene matches: 10. CDR3 bases: TGTGCCAGCTCACTAACCCTCCTAGCGGGAGCGTACAATGAGCAGTTCTTC. Protein product: CASSLTLLAGAYNEQFF.

The chain joins TRBV3-1 to TRBJ2-2; tentatively, D is TRBD2 (5 bases). Per germline, CDR1 LGHDT and CDR2 YNNKEL (reference sequence). V dropped 2 bases and J dropped 1 base, with 17 bases sitting between them. The CDR3 is 18 residues long. CDR3: CASSQISRRGLNTGELFF. As DNA, the CDR3 is TGTGCCAGCAGCCAAATATCGCGTCGGGGATTGAACACCGGGGAGCTGTTTTTT.

This clonotype was observed many times. The chain employs TRBV12-3 or TRBV12-4 and TRBJ1-5, with 7 nucleotides matching TRBD1. With V trimmed by 4 bases and J by 3 bases, 3 bases remained unmatched. The CDR3 consists of 14 residues. The CDR3 is CASSSDRDNQPQHF. The DNA of the CDR3 is TGTGCCAGCAGTTCCGACAGGGACAATCAGCCCCAGCATTTT.

This clonotype was observed a handful of times. The DNA of the CDR3 is TGTGCCAGCAGGTTACGACCCAATCAGCCCCAGCATTTT. Amino acid sequence: CASRLRPNQPQHF. The genes are TRBV6-2 or TRBV6-3 and TRBJ1-5; D is undetermined. This CDR3 comprises 13 residues. The V gene's germline CDR1 is MNHEY and CDR2 SVGEGT. V lost 6 bases to trimming and J lost 3 bases, with 9 bases between them.